Shown below are 27 T cell receptor beta chains from a single sample sequenced in a study of T cell responses to AZD1222 COVID-19 vaccine. Sequencing used immunoSEQ multiplex PCR; TCRdb keeps in-frame clones, though not all of them. The repertoire holds 130,000 or so clones, 93% seen once, with around 5.4% in the top ten. The sequencing used peripheral blood, collected on day 0 of AZD1222 vaccination. All receptors derive from an adult in good health.

The gene calls are TRBV5-5 and TRBJ2-3, with 9 bases aligning to TRBD2. Germline trimming cut 4 bases from V and 2 bases from J; bases unmatched to any gene: 11. Germline V lookup: CDR1 SGHKS, CDR2 YYEKEE (reference sequence). The CDR3 is 17 amino acids. CDR3 coding DNA: TGTGCCAGCAGCCGCTTGGCTCTAGCGGGATTCACAGATACGCAGTATTTT. The encoded protein is CASSRLALAGFTDTQYF.

The genes are TRBV11-2 and TRBJ2-1, with unresolved D. Germline V gene data show CDR1 as SGHAT and CDR2 as FQNNGV. V was clipped by 5 bases and J by 1 base, with 15 bases between them. The CDR3 has 16 residues. Here the CDR3 DNA reads TGTGCCAGCAGCCAACCTCTGTTCGGTTCCTACAATGAGCAGTTCTTC. It yields the protein CASSQPLFGSYNEQFF. The full variable domain, with the rest looked up from reference TRBV11-2 and TRBJ2-1, is EAGVAQSPRYKIIEKRQSVAFWCNPISGHATLYWYQQILGQGPKLLIQFQNNGVVDDSQLPKDRFSAERLKGVDSTLKIQPAKLEDSAVYLCASSQPLFGSYNEQFFGPGTRLTVL.

The chain links TRBV12-5 to TRBJ2-3; the D gene is possibly TRBD2 (7 bases). The germline V gene encodes CDR1 LGHNT and CDR2 FRNRAP. V was clipped by 5 bases and J by 5 bases, with 23 bases between them. The CDR3 is 17 residues long. CDR3 region: CASGTSRGGKGQDTQYF. CDR3 nucleotides: TGTGCTAGTGGTACCTCAAGGGGAGGGAAGGGACAAGATACGCAGTATTTT. The full variable domain, in which reference TRBV12-5 and TRBJ2-3 provide the parts outside the CDR3, is DARVTQTPRHKVTEMGQEVTMRCQPILGHNTVFWYRQTMMQGLELLAYFRNRAPLDDSGMPKDRFSAEMPDATLATLKIQPSEPRDSAVYFCASGTSRGGKGQDTQYFGPGTRLTVL.

CDR3: CASSLAGLAIYEQYF. The CDR3 DNA reads TGTGCCAGCAGCTTAGCTGGACTAGCGATATACGAGCAGTACTTC. This chain uses TRBV7-8 with TRBJ2-7; TRBD2 aligns across 9 bases. Germline values: CDR1 SGHVS, CDR2 FQNEAQ. V trimming: 0 bases; J trimming: 4 bases; junction bases outside the gene matches: 4. The CDR3 is 15 residues long.

This clone was seen only once. The V gene is TRBV27, the J gene TRBJ2-7; D is perhaps TRBD2 (5 bases). The CDR3 is 13 residues long. Germline V gene sequence: CDR1 MNHEY, CDR2 SMNVEV (reference sequence). Trimming took 6 bases from V and 7 from J, leaving 16 bases between them. CDR3 nucleotides: TGTGCCAGCAGGAAAAACCCCTGGGAGGAGCAGTACTTC. Protein sequence: CASRKNPWEEQYF.

The chain employs TRBV5-1 and TRBJ2-7, with 10 positions matching TRBD2. The ends lost 4 bases at V and 0 bases at J; junction bases unmatched: 7. CDR1 and CDR2 from the germline V gene are SGHRS and YFSETQ. The CDR3 is 16 residues long. CDR3 loop: CASSGPGTSVSYEQYF. The CDR3 region has the DNA TGCGCCAGCAGCGGACCCGGGACTAGCGTCTCCTACGAGCAGTACTTC.

The J gene is TRBJ2-7, the V gene TRBV4-1; D is uncertain. Germline V gene data show CDR1 as MGHRA and CDR2 as YSYEKL. The CDR3 is made up of 12 amino acids. The V end lost 0 bases, the J end lost 4 bases, and 4 bases lay between the germline ends. In DNA form, the CDR3 reads TGCGCCAGCAGCCAAGACCCGTACGAGCAGTACTTC. Translation gives CASSQDPYEQYF.

The chain has TRBV5-1 and TRBJ1-5; 10 bases line up with TRBD1. The junction had 5 bases not matched to a gene; V was cut back by 3 bases and J by 5 bases. Germline CDR1 SGHRS, CDR2 YFSETQ. This CDR3 region has 15 residues. The CDR3: CASSSGTGVDQPQHF. In nucleotides, the CDR3 is TGCGCCAGCAGCTCCGGGACAGGGGTCGATCAGCCCCAGCATTTT.

The chain links TRBV11-2 to TRBJ2-2; D is ambiguous. The germline gives CDR1 SGHAT, CDR2 FQNNGV. Deletions cut 2 bases from V and 0 bases from J, with 13 bases between. The CDR3 totals 17 residues. CDR3 sequence (DNA): TGTGCCAGCAGCTTAACCTCACGGGCGGCGAACACCGGGGAGCTGTTTTTT. Residues: CASSLTSRAANTGELFF.

This chain links TRBV7-6 with TRBJ1-3; no clear D. The V gene lost 1 base and the J gene lost 0 bases, with 10 bases spanning the gap. The CDR3 has 16 amino acids. Germline CDR1 reads SGHVS; CDR2 reads FNYEAQ. CDR3 in amino acids: CASSLGAGSSGNTIYF. The CDR3 nucleotides read TGTGCCAGCAGCTTAGGCGCGGGAAGCTCTGGAAACACCATATATTTT.

The V call is TRBV27, the J call TRBJ2-5, with 9 bases that match TRBD2. V was pared by 4 bases and J by 4 bases, with 4 bases of the junction left unmatched. CDR1 and CDR2 (germline): MNHEY, SMNVEV (reference sequence). CDR3 size: 14 residues. CDR3 in amino acids: CASSSAGGPETQYF. CDR3 in DNA: TGTGCCAGCAGTTCCGCGGGGGGGCCAGAGACCCAGTACTTC.

This clone was recorded once. The V call is TRBV28, the J call TRBJ2-7, with 8 bases identical to TRBD2. After removal of 5 bases from V and 5 bases from J, the junction contained 14 bases not matched to a gene. CDR3 size: 16 residues. CDR1 is MDHEN, CDR2 SYDVKM, per germline. The CDR3: CASSGGGAGESHEQYF. For the CDR3, the DNA is TGTGCCAGCAGTGGGGGGGGAGCGGGAGAATCCCACGAGCAGTACTTC.

The chain employs TRBV7-2 and TRBJ1-1, with D unclear. The germline V gene has CDR1 SGHTA and CDR2 FQGNSA. Trimming took off 2 bases at V and 7 bases at J, with 8 bases between the two ends. There are 12 residues in the CDR3. The chain's CDR3 is CASSLRGDEAFF. Written as DNA, the CDR3 is TGTGCCAGCAGCTTAAGAGGAGATGAAGCTTTCTTT. Full variable domain (missing parts from reference TRBV7-2 and TRBJ1-1): GAGVSQSPSNKVTEKGKDVELRCDPISGHTALYWYRQSLGQGLEFLIYFQGNSAPDKSGLPSDRFSAERTGGSVSTLTIQRTQQEDSAVYLCASSLRGDEAFFGQGTRLTVV.

The V call is TRBV5-1, the J call TRBJ2-7, with a possible D match to TRBD1 (6 bases). The germline CDR1 and CDR2 sequences are SGHRS and YFSETQ. There are 14 residues in the CDR3. V was trimmed by 3 bases and J by 3 bases, leaving 13 bases between them. CDR3 amino acids: CASSYDRLVYEQYF. The CDR3 coding sequence is TGCGCCAGCAGCTACGACAGGTTGGTCTACGAGCAGTACTTC.

J is TRBJ2-1 and V is TRBV28; the D gene is possibly TRBD1 (5 bases). The length of the CDR3 is 16 residues. Germline V gene lookup returns CDR1 MDHEN and CDR2 SYDVKM. V lost 4 bases and J 6 bases, leaving 19 bases between the germline ends. The CDR3 coding sequence is TGTGCCAGCAGTTCCCCCCATCTAGGGGCGGCCAATGAGCAGTTCTTC. As protein: CASSSPHLGAANEQFF. The whole variable domain, filled in from reference TRBV28 and TRBJ2-1, reads DVKVTQSSRYLVKRTGEKVFLECVQDMDHENMFWYRQDPGLGLRLIYFSYDVKMKEKGDIPEGYSVSREKKERFSLILESASTNQTSMYLCASSSPHLGAANEQFFGPGTRLTVL.

The gene calls are TRBV28 and TRBJ2-7; possible D gene TRBD2, 6 bases. Germline V gene data show CDR1 as MDHEN and CDR2 as SYDVKM. The CDR3 has 14 residues. V lost 5 bases, J lost 2 bases, and 13 bases lay in between. CDR3 DNA: TGTGCCAGCAGTGGAGGGGAGCGGCCCTACGAGCAGTACTTC. Residues: CASSGGERPYEQYF.

This CDR3 is CASSRPGGEQYF. CDR3 nucleotide sequence: TGTGCCAGCAGTCGACCGGGAGGCGAGCAGTACTTC. The chain is built from TRBV27 and TRBJ2-7, with TRBD2 identical over 7 bases. After removal of 5 bases from V and 6 bases from J, the junction contained 4 bases not matched to a gene. Germline CDR1 and CDR2: MNHEY and SMNVEV (reference sequence). CDR3 length: 12 amino acids.

The rearrangement links TRBV11-3 to TRBJ1-4, with a weak D call TRBD1 (6 bases). Deletions cut 6 bases from V and 13 bases from J, with 18 bases between. The germline V gene has CDR1 SGHNT and CDR2 YENEEA. The CDR3 is made up of 13 amino acids. The CDR3 nucleotides read TGTGCCAGCAGTCAATTGGGCCGGACAGCACTGTTTTTT. Translated, it gives CASSQLGRTALFF.

The rearrangement joins TRBV7-3 to TRBJ2-1, with D perhaps matching TRBD2 (6 bases). Per the germline V gene, CDR1 is SGHTA and CDR2 is FQGTGA. CDR3 size: 17 residues. Trimming left V 1 base short and J 8 bases short, with 21 bases between. CDR3 sequence (DNA): TGTGCCAGCAGCTTAAGGCGGGACGGACGCTTAAATGATGAGCAGTTCTTC. The encoded protein is CASSLRRDGRLNDEQFF.

This chain links TRBV6-5 with TRBJ1-5, with D unclear. Germline CDR1 is MNHEY and CDR2 is SVGAGI. V was trimmed by 6 bases and J by 1 base, leaving 10 bases between them. The CDR3 extends over 14 amino acids. CDR3 region: CASRGSLSNQPQHF. CDR3 bases: TGTGCCAGCAGAGGTTCCCTGAGCAATCAGCCCCAGCATTTT.

The DNA for the CDR3 is TGTGCCAGCAGGGACAGCTACAACTATGGCTACACCTTC. Protein sequence: CASRDSYNYGYTF. The chain employs TRBV2 and TRBJ1-2, with TRBD1 as a possible D gene (6 bases). The CDR3 runs to 13 residues. CDR1 SNHLY and CDR2 FYNNEI come from the germline V gene. V shed 6 bases and J shed 2 bases, with 10 bases lying between them.

This chain joins TRBV7-2 and TRBJ2-1; 9 bases map to TRBD2. This CDR3 is 14 amino acids long. The V segment lost 6 bases and the J segment 9 bases; nucleotides outside the gene matches: 9. Germline V lookup: CDR1 SGHTA, CDR2 FQGNSA. This CDR3 reads CASRQRLAVGEQFF. DNA for the CDR3: TGTGCCAGCAGGCAACGACTAGCGGTCGGTGAGCAGTTCTTC.

The J gene is TRBJ2-7, the V gene TRBV27; 8 nucleotides align to TRBD1. V trimming: 3 bases; J trimming: 1 base; junction bases outside the gene matches: 14. This CDR3 has 18 residues. Germline loops: CDR1 MNHEY, CDR2 SMNVEV (reference sequence). CDR3 residues: CASSFLRTGSVFSYEQYF. The CDR3 bases are TGTGCCAGCAGTTTTTTACGGACAGGGAGTGTGTTTTCCTACGAGCAGTACTTC.

The chain uses TRBV18 and TRBJ2-5; TRBD2 matches 11 bases. The CDR3 totals 17 residues. V shed 3 bases and J 5 bases; nucleotides not matched to a gene: 11. Germline values: CDR1 KGHSH, CDR2 LQKENI. The CDR3 loop reads CASSPPTGASGGETQYF. In DNA form, the CDR3 reads TGTGCCAGCTCACCGCCCACCGGGGCTAGCGGGGGGGAGACCCAGTACTTC.

The chain uses TRBV18 and TRBJ2-7, with TRBD1 identical over 7 bases. The J segment lost 4 bases and the V segment lost 6 bases, leaving 9 bases of the junction unmatched. CDR1 is KGHSH, CDR2 LQKENI, per germline. This CDR3 is 14 amino acids long. The DNA of the CDR3 is TGTGCCAGCTCGCCCACCGGGACAGATTACGAGCAGTACTTC. It codes for CASSPTGTDYEQYF.

Only a few counts were recorded for this clone. CDR3 bases: TGTGCCAGCAGTCCGGGGACAGGGATAGTTTTGTTCTTC. Its protein product is CASSPGTGIVLFF. The rearrangement joins TRBV6-5 to TRBJ2-1, with 9 bases aligning to TRBD1. From germline, CDR1 is MNHEY and CDR2 SVGAGI. Trimming took 5 bases from V and 15 from J; bases not matched to a gene: 11. The CDR3 loop spans 13 amino acids.

V usage is TRBV19 and J usage is TRBJ1-5, with TRBD1 as a possible D gene (5 bases). The V end was cut by 7 bases, the J end by 5 bases, with 15 bases between. The germline V gene encodes CDR1 LNHDA and CDR2 SQIVND (reference sequence). The CDR3 covers 14 residues. CDR3 region: CASTYSGPHQPQHF. The CDR3, as DNA: TGTGCCAGTACCTATTCGGGGCCCCATCAGCCCCAGCATTTT.